Presented here are 11 T cell receptor beta chains from one specimen sequenced in a study of T cells in tuberculosis. Repertoires were generated with immunoSEQ multiplex PCR, while TCRdb's copy carries only in-frame clones and drops some. This sample has roughly 40,000 clones; roughly 96% occur once, and the top ten carry around 3.5%. The sample comprised PBMCs. Receptor source: a donor aged 5-35 years with latent tuberculosis or without tuberculosis infection.

The rearrangement joins TRBV5-1 to TRBJ2-6, with D unclear. Trimming removed 1 base from V and 1 base from J, with 6 bases in between. Germline V gene lookup returns CDR1 SGHRS and CDR2 YFSETQ. This CDR3 region has 15 residues. This CDR3 is CASSLMASGANVLTF. The DNA for the CDR3 is TGCGCCAGCAGCTTGATGGCATCTGGGGCCAACGTCCTGACTTTC.

The chain uses TRBV11-2 and TRBJ2-1, with D possibly being TRBD2 (5 bases). The germline gives CDR1 SGHAT, CDR2 FQNNGV. The CDR3 sequence is 15 residues long. Trimming took 1 base from V and 5 from J, leaving 12 bases between them. CDR3 in amino acids: CASSLGREGNNEQFF. The CDR3 DNA is TGTGCCAGCAGCTTAGGACGAGAGGGAAACAATGAGCAGTTCTTC.

The rearrangement joins TRBV10-3 to TRBJ1-1; D unclear. There are 13 residues in the CDR3. The V gene lost 5 bases and the J gene lost 4 bases, with 11 bases spanning the gap. Germline V gene data show CDR1 as ENHRY and CDR2 as SYGVKD. The CDR3 nucleotides read TGTGCCATCAGTTTACAGATGGGCACTGAAGCTTTCTTT. Its protein is CAISLQMGTEAFF.

The CDR3 region is CASRDPKSGGLYNEQFF. The CDR3 DNA reads as TGTGCCAGCAGGGATCCCAAAAGCGGGGGTCTCTACAATGAGCAGTTCTTC. The genes are TRBV7-8 and TRBJ2-1; TRBD2 agrees at 8 bases. Trimming took 6 bases from V and 3 from J; bases not matched to a gene: 13. CDR1 is SGHVS, CDR2 FQNEAQ, per germline. The CDR3 totals 17 residues.

The chain combines TRBV25-1 with TRBJ1-5, with D possibly being TRBD1 (5 bases). The V gene's germline CDR1 is MGHDK and CDR2 SYGVNS. CDR3 length: 15 residues. V lost 6 bases, J lost 3 bases, and 15 bases lay in between. Here the CDR3 reads CASSQGDRPNQPQHF. As DNA, the CDR3 is TGTGCCAGCAGCCAAGGAGACAGACCCAATCAGCCCCAGCATTTT.

In this sample, this clone turned up once. The V gene is TRBV30, the J gene TRBJ2-3; the D is unclear. Germline CDR1 GTSNPN, CDR2 SVGIG (reference sequence). V lost 2 bases, J lost 7 bases, and 10 bases lay in between. CDR3 length: 12 residues. The CDR3 here is CAWSPGGYTQYF. DNA of the CDR3: TGTGCCTGGAGTCCCGGCGGATATACGCAGTATTTT. Full variable domain (rest looked up from reference TRBV30 and TRBJ2-3): SQTIHQWPATLVQPVGSPLSLECTVEGTSNPNLYWYRQAAGRGLQLLFYSVGIGQISSEVPQNLSASRPQDRQFILSSKKLLLSDSGFYLCAWSPGGYTQYFGPGTRLTVL.

This chain uses TRBV5-1 with TRBJ2-2, with 7 bases identical to TRBD1. Germline values: CDR1 SGHRS, CDR2 YFSETQ. Trimming removed 0 bases from V and 3 bases from J; junction bases left unmatched: 5. This CDR3 region has 16 residues. The CDR3 DNA follows: TGCGCCAGCAGCTTGGGCAGGGGGACGGACACCGGGGAGCTGTTTTTT. It codes for CASSLGRGTDTGELFF.

The CDR3: CASSLVGGVHSTDTQYF. The DNA for the CDR3 is TGTGCCAGCAGCTTAGTCGGAGGAGTCCATAGCACAGATACGCAGTATTTT. The chain uses TRBV11-3 and TRBJ2-3, with a weak D call TRBD2 (5 bases). V lost 1 base and J lost 0, with 14 bases in between. The CDR3 is made up of 17 amino acids. Germline V gives CDR1 SGHNT, CDR2 YENEEA. The full variable domain, in which reference TRBV11-3 and TRBJ2-3 provide the parts outside the CDR3, is EAGVVQSPRYKIIEKKQPVAFWCNPISGHNTLYWYLQNLGQGPELLIRYENEEAVDDSQLPKDRFSAERLKGVDSTLKIQPAELGDSAVYLCASSLVGGVHSTDTQYFGPGTRLTVL.

The rearrangement uses TRBV11-2 and TRBJ2-7; TRBD1 aligns across 8 bases. The V and J ends lost 5 bases and 3 bases, in that order; junction bases with no gene match: 15. Per germline, CDR1 SGHAT and CDR2 FQNNGV. The CDR3 spans 17 residues. DNA of the CDR3: TGTGCCAGCAGCCTAACCGGATGGGGACAGGTCTTCTACGAGCAGTACTTC. Its protein is CASSLTGWGQVFYEQYF.

V usage is TRBV27 and J usage is TRBJ2-7; D perhaps matches TRBD2 (5 bases). Trimming removed 5 bases at V and 3 bases at J, with 11 bases between. CDR1 MNHEY and CDR2 SMNVEV come from the germline V gene (reference sequence). This CDR3 comprises 13 residues. CDR3 nucleotide sequence: TGTGCCAGCAGTAACCCAGGACTCTACGAGCAGTACTTC. Translation: CASSNPGLYEQYF.

The chain couples TRBV5-1 to TRBJ1-1; 9 bases match TRBD1. Trimming cost V 2 bases and J 4 bases; bases outside gene matches: 12. The CDR3 extends over 17 amino acids. Germline CDR1 reads SGHRS; CDR2 reads YFSETQ. CDR3 nucleotide sequence: TGCGCCAGCAGCTTATATAAACAACAGGGGGCGAGCACTGAAGCTTTCTTT. This codes for CASSLYKQQGASTEAFF. The variable domain in full, with the rest retrieved from reference TRBV5-1 and TRBJ1-1, is KAGVTQTPRYLIKTRGQQVTLSCSPISGHRSVSWYQQTPGQGLQFLFEYFSETQRNKGNFPGRFSGRQFSNSRSEMNVSTLELGDSALYLCASSLYKQQGASTEAFFGQGTRLTVV.